This TCR beta chain emerged from a study of control samples from healthy donors and cancer patients. The CDR3 is made up of 18 amino acids. Germline loops: CDR1 LGHNA, CDR2 YNFKEQ. V shed 1 base and J shed 0 bases, with 16 bases lying between them. The table came from immunoSEQ multiplex PCR; TCRdb's copy has only in-frame clones and leaves some out. The data hold 95,000 to 130,000 clones, with around 89% observed a single time. This chain links TRBV4-2 with TRBJ1-3; no reliable D call. Specimen: blood. The receptor was isolated from a woman aged 70-85 years in good health. CDR3 sequence reads: CASSQVNQVGGSGNTIYF. The CDR3 DNA sequence: TGTGCCAGCAGCCAAGTTAATCAGGTGGGAGGCTCTGGAAACACCATATATTTT.